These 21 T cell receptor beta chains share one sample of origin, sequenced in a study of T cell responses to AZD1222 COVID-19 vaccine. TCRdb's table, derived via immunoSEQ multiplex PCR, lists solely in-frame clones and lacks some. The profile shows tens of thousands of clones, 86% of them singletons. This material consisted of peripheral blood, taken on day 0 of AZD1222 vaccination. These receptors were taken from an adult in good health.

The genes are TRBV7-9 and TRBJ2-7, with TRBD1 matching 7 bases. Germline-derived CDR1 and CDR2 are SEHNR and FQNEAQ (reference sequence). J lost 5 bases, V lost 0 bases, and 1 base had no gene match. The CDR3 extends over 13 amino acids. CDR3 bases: TGTGCCAGCAGCTTAGCAGGGGGCGACGAGCAGTACTTC. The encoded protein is CASSLAGGDEQYF.

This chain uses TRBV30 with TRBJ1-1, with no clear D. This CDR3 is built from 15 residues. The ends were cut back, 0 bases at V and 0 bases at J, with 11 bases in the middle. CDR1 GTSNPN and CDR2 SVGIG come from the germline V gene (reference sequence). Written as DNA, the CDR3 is TGTGCCTGGAGTGTCGGTAGGTCAATGAACACTGAAGCTTTCTTT. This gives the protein CAWSVGRSMNTEAFF.

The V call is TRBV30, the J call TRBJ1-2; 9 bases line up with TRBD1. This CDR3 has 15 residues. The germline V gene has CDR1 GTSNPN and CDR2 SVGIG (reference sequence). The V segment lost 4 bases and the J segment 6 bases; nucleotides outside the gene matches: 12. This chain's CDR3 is CAWTPRGQGLDGYTF. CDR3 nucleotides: TGTGCCTGGACGCCCCGGGGACAGGGTCTGGATGGCTACACCTTC.

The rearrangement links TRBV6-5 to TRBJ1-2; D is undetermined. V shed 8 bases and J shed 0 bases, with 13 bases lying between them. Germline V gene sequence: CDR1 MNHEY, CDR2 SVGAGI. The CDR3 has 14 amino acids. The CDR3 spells CASFSSASNYGYTF. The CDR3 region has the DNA TGTGCCAGCTTTAGTTCGGCATCTAACTATGGCTACACCTTC.

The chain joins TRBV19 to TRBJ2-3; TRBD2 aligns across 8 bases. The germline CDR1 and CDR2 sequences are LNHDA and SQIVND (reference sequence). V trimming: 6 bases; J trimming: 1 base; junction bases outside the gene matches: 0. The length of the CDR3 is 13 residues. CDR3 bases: TGTGCCAGTAGGCGGGAGGGCACAGATACGCAGTATTTT. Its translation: CASRREGTDTQYF.

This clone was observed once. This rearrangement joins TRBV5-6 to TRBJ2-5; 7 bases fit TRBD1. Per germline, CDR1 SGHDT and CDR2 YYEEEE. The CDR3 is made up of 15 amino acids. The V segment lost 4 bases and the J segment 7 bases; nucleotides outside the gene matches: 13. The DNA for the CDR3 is TGTGCCAGCAGCCCGACGGAAGGGGGCGAGAGGACCCAGTACTTC. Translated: CASSPTEGGERTQYF.

CDR3 nucleotide sequence: TGTGCCAGCAGTTTTATTCCGGGACTAGGGACAGATACGCAGTATTTT. Residues: CASSFIPGLGTDTQYF. The chain uses TRBV7-2 and TRBJ2-3, with 8 bases that match TRBD2. The ends lost 6 bases at V and 3 bases at J; junction bases unmatched: 11. Germline CDR1 is SGHTA and CDR2 is FQGNSA. The CDR3 has 16 amino acids.

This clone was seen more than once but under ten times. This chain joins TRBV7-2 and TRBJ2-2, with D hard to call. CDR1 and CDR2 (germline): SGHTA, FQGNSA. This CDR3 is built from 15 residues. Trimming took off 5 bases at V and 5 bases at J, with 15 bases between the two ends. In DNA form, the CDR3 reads TGTGCCAGCAGCCCAGGTTCGACTCATACCGGGGAGCTGTTTTTT. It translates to CASSPGSTHTGELFF.

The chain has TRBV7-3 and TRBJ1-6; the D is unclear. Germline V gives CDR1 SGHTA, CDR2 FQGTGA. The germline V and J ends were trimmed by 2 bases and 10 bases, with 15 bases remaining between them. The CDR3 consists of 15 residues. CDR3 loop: CASSLGSGYRSPLHF. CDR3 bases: TGTGCCAGCAGCTTAGGTTCCGGGTATCGGTCACCCCTCCACTTT.

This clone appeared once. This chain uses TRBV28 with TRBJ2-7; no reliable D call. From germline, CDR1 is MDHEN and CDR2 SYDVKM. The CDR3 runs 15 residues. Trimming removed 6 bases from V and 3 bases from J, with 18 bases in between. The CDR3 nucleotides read TGTGCCAGCAGCCCGCCCCGAGCTCGTATCTACGAGCAGTACTTC. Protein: CASSPPRARIYEQYF.

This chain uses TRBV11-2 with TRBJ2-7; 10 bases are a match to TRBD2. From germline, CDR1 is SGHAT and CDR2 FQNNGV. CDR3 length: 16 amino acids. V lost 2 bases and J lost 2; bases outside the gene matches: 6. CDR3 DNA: TGTGCCAGCAGCTTAATTCTCAGCGGGAGGGCCTACGAGCAGTACTTC. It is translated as CASSLILSGRAYEQYF.

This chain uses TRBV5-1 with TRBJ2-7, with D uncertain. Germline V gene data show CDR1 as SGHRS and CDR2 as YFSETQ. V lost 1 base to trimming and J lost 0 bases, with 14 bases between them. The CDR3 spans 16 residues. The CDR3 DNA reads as TGCGCCAGCAGCTTGTTGGCAGGCTGGAGCTCCTACGAGCAGTACTTC. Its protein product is CASSLLAGWSSYEQYF.

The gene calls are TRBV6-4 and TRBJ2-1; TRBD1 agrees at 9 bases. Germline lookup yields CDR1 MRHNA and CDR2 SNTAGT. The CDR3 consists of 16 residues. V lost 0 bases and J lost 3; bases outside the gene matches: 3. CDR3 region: CASSDSGGQGYNEQFF. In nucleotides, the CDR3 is TGTGCCAGCAGTGACTCGGGGGGACAGGGCTACAATGAGCAGTTCTTC.

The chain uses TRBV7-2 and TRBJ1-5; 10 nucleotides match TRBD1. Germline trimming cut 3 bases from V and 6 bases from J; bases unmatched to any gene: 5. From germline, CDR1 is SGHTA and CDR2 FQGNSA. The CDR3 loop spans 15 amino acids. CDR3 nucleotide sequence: TGTGCCAGCAGCTTCGGGACAGGGGATCCTCAGCCCCAGCATTTT. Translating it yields CASSFGTGDPQPQHF.

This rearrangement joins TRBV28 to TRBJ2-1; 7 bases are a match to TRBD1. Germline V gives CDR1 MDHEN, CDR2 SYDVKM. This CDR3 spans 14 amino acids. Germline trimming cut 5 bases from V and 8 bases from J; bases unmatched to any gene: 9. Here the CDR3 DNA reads TGTGCCAGCAGTGTGACAGGGAAGGTGGATGAGCAGTTCTTC. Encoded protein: CASSVTGKVDEQFF.

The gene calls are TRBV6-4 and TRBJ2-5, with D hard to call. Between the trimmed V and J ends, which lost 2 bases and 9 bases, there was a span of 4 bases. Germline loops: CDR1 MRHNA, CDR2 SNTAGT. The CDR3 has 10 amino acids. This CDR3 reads CASSDLAQYF. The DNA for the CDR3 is TGTGCCAGCAGTGACCTGGCCCAGTACTTC.

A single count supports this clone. The DNA for the CDR3 is TGTGCCAGCAGGGGGGGACTAGCGGGCAATGAGCAGTTCTTC. It specifies CASRGGLAGNEQFF. This chain uses TRBV11-1 with TRBJ2-1; 12 nucleotides agree with TRBD2. Trimming removed 6 bases from V and 6 bases from J; junction bases left unmatched: 3. Germline V lookup: CDR1 SGHAT, CDR2 FQDESV (reference sequence). This CDR3 comprises 14 residues.

The CDR3 bases are TGCGCCAGCAGCTTGGCCGGGCACCTCCATGAAGCTTTCTTT. Residues: CASSLAGHLHEAFF. The V and J genes are TRBV5-1 and TRBJ1-1; no definite D call. Trimming left V 0 bases short and J 7 bases short, with 13 bases between. CDR1 is SGHRS, CDR2 YFSETQ, per germline. The CDR3 extends over 14 amino acids.

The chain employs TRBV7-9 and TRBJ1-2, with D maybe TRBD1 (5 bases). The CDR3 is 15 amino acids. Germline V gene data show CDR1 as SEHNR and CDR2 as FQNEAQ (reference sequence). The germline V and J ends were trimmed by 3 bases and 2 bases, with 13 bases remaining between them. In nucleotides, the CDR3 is TGTGCCAGCAGCTTTAAAAGCTCAGGGAACTATGGCTACACCTTC. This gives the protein CASSFKSSGNYGYTF.

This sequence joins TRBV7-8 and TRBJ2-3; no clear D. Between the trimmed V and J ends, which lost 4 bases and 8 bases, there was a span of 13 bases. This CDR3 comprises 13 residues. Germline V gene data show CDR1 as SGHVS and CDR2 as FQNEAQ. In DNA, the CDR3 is TGTGCCAGCAGCTACGCCATCGGGCGTACGCAGTATTTT. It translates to CASSYAIGRTQYF. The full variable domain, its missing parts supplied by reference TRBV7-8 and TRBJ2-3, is GAGVSQSPRYKVAKRGQDVALRCDPISGHVSLFWYQQALGQGPEFLTYFQNEAQLDKSGLPSDRFFAERPEGSVSTLKIQRTQQEDSAVYLCASSYAIGRTQYFGPGTRLTVL.

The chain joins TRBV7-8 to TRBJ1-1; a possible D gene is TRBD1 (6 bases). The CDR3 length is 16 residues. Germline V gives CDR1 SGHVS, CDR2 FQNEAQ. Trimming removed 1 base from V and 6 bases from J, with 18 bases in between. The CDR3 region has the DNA TGTGCCAGCAGCTTAGGCAGGGGAGGACGAAACGCTGAAGCTTTCTTT. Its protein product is CASSLGRGGRNAEAFF.